A single sample is the source of the 31 T cell receptor beta chains below, sequenced in a study of cytomegalovirus exposure and HLA in healthy donors. Profiling relied on immunoSEQ multiplex PCR, and the TCRdb table lists in-frame clones only, not all of them. The sample has 150,000 to 200,000 clones; 86% are singletons. Sequenced sample: PBMCs. The source of these receptors is a woman younger than 30 in good health and CMV-seronegative.

This chain joins TRBV7-9 and TRBJ2-7, with D maybe TRBD1 (6 bases). V lost 4 bases and J lost 3, with 13 bases in between. The CDR3 covers 14 residues. From germline, CDR1 is SEHNR and CDR2 FQNEAQ (reference sequence). CDR3 nucleotides: TGTGCCAGCAGCTCCAACAGGGTTCGCTACGAGCAGTACTTC. This encodes CASSSNRVRYEQYF.

The J gene is TRBJ1-5, the V gene TRBV27, with TRBD1 identical over 9 bases. This CDR3 is built from 14 residues. V lost 6 bases and J lost 4; bases outside the gene matches: 4. The germline gives CDR1 MNHEY, CDR2 SMNVEV (reference sequence). The CDR3 spells CASRRTGANQPQHF. The CDR3 nucleotides are TGTGCCAGCAGACGGACAGGGGCGAATCAGCCCCAGCATTTT.

The chain carries TRBV5-4 and TRBJ1-2; the match to TRBD1 covers 10 bases. This CDR3 has 14 residues. With 4 bases clipped from V and 4 bases from J, the junction kept 4 bases outside the gene matches. CDR1 SGHNT and CDR2 YYREEE come from the germline V gene (reference sequence). CDR3 nucleotides: TGTGCCAGCAGCCCCAGACAGGGGGCCTATGGCTACACCTTC. Its protein is CASSPRQGAYGYTF. Full variable domain (outside the CDR3, taken from reference TRBV5-4 and TRBJ1-2): ETGVTQSPTHLIKTRGQQVTLRCSSQSGHNTVSWYQQALGQGPQFIFQYYREEENGRGNFPPRFSGLQFPNYSSELNVNALELDDSALYLCASSPRQGAYGYTFGSGTRLTVV.

The chain links TRBV27 to TRBJ2-7, with 9 bases that match TRBD1. J lost 5 bases, V lost 7 bases, and 12 bases had no gene match. The germline CDR1 and CDR2 sequences are MNHEY and SMNVEV (reference sequence). This CDR3 has 15 residues. CDR3 nucleotide sequence: TGTGCCAGCAAACTCCCGGGACAGGGAGTGGACGAGCAGTACTTC. Protein sequence: CASKLPGQGVDEQYF.

This chain links TRBV2 with TRBJ2-3; possible D gene TRBD2, 6 bases. CDR3 length equals 15 residues. Between the trimmed V and J ends, which lost 4 bases and 0 bases, there was a span of 11 bases. The V gene's germline CDR1 is SNHLY and CDR2 FYNNEI. The CDR3 bases are TGTGCCAGCAGTGTTGAGCGGGCCAGCACAGATACGCAGTATTTT. It encodes CASSVERASTDTQYF.

The chain's CDR3 is CAWSRTGPQPQHF. The CDR3 DNA follows: TGTGCCTGGAGCCGGACAGGGCCCCAGCCCCAGCATTTT. The V gene is TRBV30, the J gene TRBJ1-5; 8 nucleotides line up with TRBD1. The CDR3 is 13 residues long. Germline CDR1 and CDR2: GTSNPN and SVGIG (reference sequence). J was trimmed by 7 bases and V by 3 bases; bases with no gene match: 5.

This clone has just a few counts. The chain couples TRBV4-1 to TRBJ2-2, with 8 bases identical to TRBD2. The ends lost 4 bases at V and 1 base at J; junction bases unmatched: 2. Germline V gene data show CDR1 as MGHRA and CDR2 as YSYEKL. This CDR3 comprises 15 residues. In DNA form, the CDR3 reads TGCGCCAGCAGCCTCCTAGCGGGGAACACCGGGGAGCTGTTTTTT. This gives the protein CASSLLAGNTGELFF.

CDR3 protein: CARSPNQGTDDPGANVLTF. The CDR3 region has the DNA TGTGCCAGAAGCCCCAACCAGGGGACCGACGATCCTGGGGCCAACGTCCTGACTTTC. This chain links TRBV5-3 with TRBJ2-6, with D possibly matching TRBD1 (6 bases). TRBV5-3 is sorted into the ORF group, with uncertain function. V was cut by 4 bases and J by 2 bases, with 22 bases left in between. The CDR3 has 19 amino acids.

The chain employs TRBV9 and TRBJ2-1, with 16 bases fitting TRBD2. In germline, CDR1 is SGDLS, CDR2 YYNGEE. V lost 0 bases, J lost 4 bases, and 4 bases stayed unmatched. This CDR3 spans 18 amino acids. CDR3 amino acids: CASSVDAGLAGGYNEQFF. The CDR3 DNA is TGTGCCAGCAGCGTAGACGCGGGACTAGCGGGAGGGTACAATGAGCAGTTCTTC.

The chain employs TRBV27 and TRBJ2-1; perhaps TRBD1 as D (5 bases). V was trimmed by 6 bases and J by 4 bases, leaving 16 bases between them. The CDR3 has 15 residues. Germline-derived CDR1 and CDR2 are MNHEY and SMNVEV (reference sequence). The CDR3 sequence is CASSSYPGLYNEQFF. Written as DNA, the CDR3 is TGTGCCAGCAGCTCCTATCCAGGGCTATACAATGAGCAGTTCTTC.

The chain links TRBV7-2 to TRBJ2-5; 7 nucleotides line up with TRBD2. Per the germline V gene, CDR1 is SGHTA and CDR2 is FQGNSA. Trimming took 3 bases from V and 4 from J; bases not matched to a gene: 8. This CDR3 is 15 amino acids long. The CDR3 nucleotides read TGTGCCAGCAGCTTCCTGTTGGCGGGAGTAGAGACCCAGTACTTC. Protein sequence: CASSFLLAGVETQYF.

The sample holds one count of this clone. This sequence joins TRBV12-5 and TRBJ1-2; 7 nucleotides match TRBD1. V was clipped by 1 base and J by 0 bases; unmatched bases: 5. Germline V gene data show CDR1 as LGHNT and CDR2 as FRNRAP. The CDR3 extends over 16 amino acids. CDR3 loop: CASGLATGATNYGYTF. For the CDR3, the DNA is TGTGCTAGTGGTTTGGCCACAGGGGCAACTAACTATGGCTACACCTTC.

CDR3 coding DNA: TGTGCCAGCAGACAGGAAAAACTGTTTTTT. Its protein is CASRQEKLFF. The chain links TRBV6-1 to TRBJ1-4, with no clear D. The CDR3 covers 10 residues. V lost 6 bases to trimming and J lost 8 bases, with 4 bases between them. The germline V gene has CDR1 MNHNS and CDR2 SASEGT.

The rearrangement joins TRBV4-2 to TRBJ2-3; unclear D gene. V shed 4 bases and J shed 0 bases, with 8 bases lying between them. CDR1 and CDR2 from the germline V gene are LGHNA and YNFKEQ. This CDR3 region has 14 residues. DNA for the CDR3: TGTGCCAGCAGCCCAGTGACTAGCACAGATACGCAGTATTTT. Encoded protein: CASSPVTSTDTQYF.

There are a few counts of this clone. V is TRBV10-3 and J is TRBJ2-3; a possible D gene is TRBD1 (5 bases). Trimming removed 6 bases from V and 2 bases from J, with 6 bases in between. Germline V gives CDR1 ENHRY, CDR2 SYGVKD. This CDR3 is built from 12 residues. The CDR3 is CAIRQDTDTQYF. The CDR3 DNA is TGTGCCATCAGACAGGACACAGATACGCAGTATTTT.

The genes are TRBV30 and TRBJ1-1; D ambiguous. Trimming left V 0 bases short and J 1 base short, with 12 bases between. The CDR3 length is 15 residues. In germline, CDR1 is GTSNPN, CDR2 SVGIG (reference sequence). The CDR3 reads CAWSVSWGGNTEAFF. Written as DNA, the CDR3 is TGTGCCTGGAGTGTAAGTTGGGGAGGGAACACTGAAGCTTTCTTT.

This sequence joins TRBV4-2 and TRBJ1-1, with 9 bases that match TRBD1. The CDR3 covers 14 residues. Trimming removed 2 bases from V and 4 bases from J; junction bases left unmatched: 2. Germline CDR1 and CDR2: LGHNA and YNFKEQ. In DNA, the CDR3 is TGTGCCAGCAGCCAAACGACAGGGGGCACTGAAGCTTTCTTT. Its translation is CASSQTTGGTEAFF.

This clone was detected once. This chain uses TRBV4-1 with TRBJ1-2; TRBD1 agrees at 11 bases. Germline V gene data show CDR1 as MGHRA and CDR2 as YSYEKL. The CDR3 runs to 15 residues. Trimming removed 4 bases from V and 2 bases from J; junction bases left unmatched: 3. The CDR3 DNA reads as TGCGCCAGCAGCCCGGACAGGGGGCCAAACTATGGCTACACCTTC. Translated: CASSPDRGPNYGYTF.

The sample holds a few counts of this clone. The DNA of the CDR3 is TGCGCCAGCCAACCCCGGCAGGAACCGAACACTGAAGCTTTCTTT. Encoded protein: CASQPRQEPNTEAFF. This chain joins TRBV10-1 and TRBJ1-1; no firm D call. The CDR3 is 15 amino acids. CDR1 is WNHNN and CDR2 is SYGVQD in the germline V gene (reference sequence). V lost 8 bases and J lost 1, with 17 bases in between.

This chain connects TRBV5-1 to TRBJ2-1; 11 bases fit TRBD1. The germline V gene has CDR1 SGHRS and CDR2 YFSETQ. The CDR3 has 17 amino acids. V shed 4 bases, J shed 7 bases, and the junction held 13 bases outside the gene matches. The CDR3, as DNA: TGCGCCAGCAGCAAAACAGGCGGCGGGACAGGGGGTAATGAGCAGTTCTTC. It codes for CASSKTGGGTGGNEQFF.

The chain is built from TRBV10-1 and TRBJ2-7; D possibly corresponds to TRBD2 (6 bases). V lost 5 bases to trimming and J lost 4 bases, with 15 bases between them. Germline V gene lookup returns CDR1 WNHNN and CDR2 SYGVQD (reference sequence). The CDR3 covers 14 residues. The CDR3 region has the DNA TGCGCCAGCAGTTCCGGGACTGCCCCTTACGAGCAGTACTTC. Its translation is CASSSGTAPYEQYF.

A single count supports this clone. The genes are TRBV25-1 and TRBJ2-5; D remains unclear. The CDR3 consists of 13 residues. Germline V CDR1 and CDR2: MGHDK, SYGVNS. V was cut by 3 bases and J by 4 bases, with 9 bases left in between. The CDR3 coding sequence is TGTGCCAGCAGTGACTTCCCGGGAGAGACCCAGTACTTC. Translating it yields CASSDFPGETQYF.

The chain is built from TRBV19 and TRBJ2-2; tentative D call: TRBD1 (6 bases). V lost 3 bases, J lost 5 bases, and 16 bases lay in between. The length of the CDR3 is 16 residues. From germline, CDR1 is LNHDA and CDR2 SQIVND (reference sequence). CDR3 region: CASSIPLQGWTGELFF. The CDR3 DNA sequence: TGTGCCAGTAGTATCCCCTTACAGGGTTGGACCGGGGAGCTGTTTTTT.

This sequence joins TRBV19 and TRBJ1-1; 9 nucleotides match TRBD1. The V gene end was trimmed by 6 bases and the J gene end by 5 bases; junction bases not matched to a gene: 4. CDR1 and CDR2 (germline): LNHDA, SQIVND (reference sequence). CDR3 size: 13 residues. The CDR3 bases are TGTGCCAGTAGGAAACAGGGGGCGACTGAAGCTTTCTTT. Translation gives CASRKQGATEAFF.

The V gene is TRBV4-1, the J gene TRBJ1-3, with D hard to call. Germline values: CDR1 MGHRA, CDR2 YSYEKL. V shed 1 base and J shed 0 bases, with 7 bases lying between them. The CDR3 runs 15 residues. The CDR3 nucleotides read TGCGCCAGCAGCCAAGTTACAGCCTCTGGAAACACCATATATTTT. Translation: CASSQVTASGNTIYF.

J is TRBJ2-2 and V is TRBV10-2; possible D gene TRBD1, 6 bases. The V end lost 3 bases, the J end lost 2 bases, and 13 bases lay between the germline ends. CDR3 length: 16 residues. Germline V gene sequence: CDR1 WSHSY, CDR2 SAAADI. The CDR3 DNA is TGCGCCAGCAGTGATATGGGGACACACAACACCGGGGAGCTGTTTTTT. It is translated as CASSDMGTHNTGELFF.

The chain is built from TRBV11-3 and TRBJ1-2, with D possibly matching TRBD1 (5 bases). This CDR3 is built from 12 residues. Trimming removed 5 bases from V and 4 bases from J, with 8 bases in between. Germline V gene sequence: CDR1 SGHNT, CDR2 YENEEA. Written as DNA, the CDR3 is TGTGCCAGCAGCCAGGGTGGCTATGGCTACACCTTC. This sequence encodes CASSQGGYGYTF. Full variable domain (outside the CDR3, taken from reference TRBV11-3 and TRBJ1-2): EAGVVQSPRYKIIEKKQPVAFWCNPISGHNTLYWYLQNLGQGPELLIRYENEEAVDDSQLPKDRFSAERLKGVDSTLKIQPAELGDSAVYLCASSQGGYGYTFGSGTRLTVV.

This rearrangement joins TRBV2 to TRBJ2-2; 9 positions match TRBD2. Germline V CDR1 and CDR2: SNHLY, FYNNEI. This CDR3 contains 16 residues. J was trimmed by 7 bases and V by 6 bases; bases with no gene match: 12. CDR3 in amino acids: CASRGNSGGPRGELFF. DNA of the CDR3: TGTGCCAGCAGGGGAAATAGCGGGGGCCCTCGCGGGGAGCTGTTTTTT.

The chain joins TRBV7-9 to TRBJ2-7, with 9 bases lining up with TRBD1. This CDR3 comprises 14 residues. V shed 5 bases and J 7 bases; nucleotides not matched to a gene: 9. Per the germline V gene, CDR1 is SEHNR and CDR2 is FQNEAQ (reference sequence). The CDR3 DNA sequence: TGTGCCAGCAGCGCGCGGGACAGGGCTTTTGAGCAGTACTTC. Translating gives CASSARDRAFEQYF.

The chain has TRBV28 and TRBJ1-5; 8 bases fit TRBD1. Germline V gives CDR1 MDHEN, CDR2 SYDVKM. Germline trimming cut 2 bases from V and 13 bases from J; bases unmatched to any gene: 1. The CDR3 spans 11 residues. Here the CDR3 DNA reads TGTGCCAGCAGTTTAGGACAGGGACAGCATTTT. It encodes CASSLGQGQHF.

V is TRBV2 and J is TRBJ1-5; D perhaps matches TRBD1 (5 bases). The CDR3 extends over 15 amino acids. Germline loops: CDR1 SNHLY, CDR2 FYNNEI. The V end lost 5 bases, the J end lost 8 bases, and 19 bases lay between the germline ends. The CDR3 DNA reads as TGTGCCAGCAGTCCGGGGGGTCCTAGCGGGGAGCCCCAGCATTTT. Protein product: CASSPGGPSGEPQHF.